This T cell receptor beta chain was found in a study of T cell responses to AZD1222 COVID-19 vaccine. The protocol was immunoSEQ multiplex PCR, while the TCRdb copy is restricted to in-frame clones and leaves out a portion. The sample lists over 120,000 clones; approximately 93% were seen once. Regarding this clone: The antigen is undetermined.

The CDR3 extends over 15 amino acids. V gave up 0 bases and J gave up 3 bases, with 12 bases separating them. Looked up from germline, CDR1 is SGDLS and CDR2 is YYNGEE. Study-level results: At baseline, seropositivity was found in only six or seven AZD1222 recipients. Clonal diversity may have been underestimated, and the donors were mostly white British, with more females than males. Spike-specific TCR breadth and depth went up after people got two AZD1222 doses. Reports say nearly half of spike-specific TCRs go after unmutated variant regions.

V gene TRBV9 combines with J gene TRBJ1-2, with D possibly being TRBD1 (5 bases). Specimen: peripheral blood, collected after recovery from COVID-19. This clonotype was obtained from an adult who had recovered from COVID-19. CDR3 loop: CASSVELGAHYGYTF. CDR3 nucleotide sequence: TGTGCCAGCAGCGTAGAATTAGGGGCCCACTATGGCTACACCTTC.